This entry lists 16 T cell receptor beta chains sequenced from one sample in a study of CD8 T cells in ankylosing spondylitis. TCRdb analysed the 5' RACE reads with MiXCR anew, one entry per CDR3 protein. The sample records approximately 45,000 distinct CDR3 sequences, over 3.5% being singletons. The sequencing sample was made of blood, either unsorted or a sorted T cell fraction (not recorded which). Source of these receptors: a female donor with ankylosing spondylitis or in good health (not recorded which).

This clonotype was recorded many times. The chain combines TRBV9 with TRBJ2-3; D is possibly TRBD1 (5 bases). Germline lookup yields CDR1 SGDLS and CDR2 YYNGEE. This CDR3 has 14 amino acids. The germline V and J ends were trimmed by 3 bases and 2 bases, with 10 bases remaining between them. For the CDR3, the DNA is TGTGCCAGCAGCGGCTCGACAGTCACAGATACGCAGTATTTT. This gives the protein CASSGSTVTDTQYF. Drawing the rest from reference TRBV9 and TRBJ2-3, the complete variable domain is DSGVTQTPKHLITATGQRVTLRCSPRSGDLSVYWYQQSLDQGLQFLIQYYNGEERAKGNILERFSAQQFPDLHSELNLSSLELGDSALYFCASSGSTVTDTQYFGPGTRLTVL.

This clonotype was detected ten times or more. The J gene is TRBJ2-1, the V gene TRBV9, with 9 bases matching TRBD2. Germline-derived CDR1 and CDR2 are SGDLS and YYNGEE. Trimming removed 3 bases from V and 5 bases from J; junction bases left unmatched: 3. CDR3 length equals 14 residues. The CDR3 region is CASSARGGDNEQFF. The CDR3 coding sequence is TGTGCCAGCAGCGCGCGGGGGGGGGACAATGAGCAGTTCTTC.

The chain has TRBV9 and TRBJ1-1; a weak D match, TRBD1 (6 bases). The CDR3 runs to 15 residues. Germline CDR1 reads SGDLS; CDR2 reads YYNGEE. Trimming took off 0 bases at V and 2 bases at J, with 11 bases between the two ends. The CDR3 nucleotides are TGTGCCAGCAGCGTAGGATCAGGGGCCAACACTGAAGCTTTCTTT. It codes for CASSVGSGANTEAFF. Drawing the rest from reference TRBV9 and TRBJ1-1, the complete variable domain is DSGVTQTPKHLITATGQRVTLRCSPRSGDLSVYWYQQSLDQGLQFLIQYYNGEERAKGNILERFSAQQFPDLHSELNLSSLELGDSALYFCASSVGSGANTEAFFGQGTRLTVV.

By frequency in the sample, this clonotype is medium-sized (0.01 to 0.1%). This chain joins TRBV9 and TRBJ2-6; D may be TRBD1 (5 bases). V lost 0 bases to trimming and J lost 2 bases, with 6 bases between them. This CDR3 has 15 residues. Germline V gene data show CDR1 as SGDLS and CDR2 as YYNGEE. The CDR3 spells CASSVAGTGANVLTF. CDR3 DNA: TGTGCCAGCAGCGTAGCAGGGACTGGGGCCAACGTCCTGACTTTC.

This clonotype has a count of ten or more. J is TRBJ2-1 and V is TRBV9; tentative D call: TRBD2 (5 bases). The CDR3 runs 15 residues. Germline V lookup: CDR1 SGDLS, CDR2 YYNGEE. V was trimmed by 2 bases and J by 0 bases, leaving 9 bases between them. DNA of the CDR3: TGTGCCAGCAGCGTTAGCGTACTCTCCTACAATGAGCAGTTCTTC. It is translated as CASSVSVLSYNEQFF.

This clonotype was detected ten times or more. This rearrangement joins TRBV9 to TRBJ2-2; D is tentatively TRBD1 or TRBD2 (5 bases each). CDR1 SGDLS and CDR2 YYNGEE come from the germline V gene. CDR3 length: 14 amino acids. V shed 3 bases and J shed 2 bases, with 8 bases lying between them. CDR3 amino acids: CASSEGPNTGELFF. DNA for the CDR3: TGTGCCAGCAGCGAGGGACCTAACACCGGGGAGCTGTTTTTT.

This clonotype was seen at least ten times. This chain links TRBV9 with TRBJ2-1; maybe TRBD1 (6 bases). Trimming stripped 0 bases from V and 7 bases from J, with 11 bases between. The CDR3 loop spans 14 amino acids. Germline V CDR1 and CDR2: SGDLS, YYNGEE. This CDR3 reads CASSVVRTGNEQFF. The CDR3 nucleotides read TGTGCCAGCAGCGTAGTACGTACAGGGAATGAGCAGTTCTTC. Full variable domain (rest looked up from reference TRBV9 and TRBJ2-1): DSGVTQTPKHLITATGQRVTLRCSPRSGDLSVYWYQQSLDQGLQFLIQYYNGEERAKGNILERFSAQQFPDLHSELNLSSLELGDSALYFCASSVVRTGNEQFFGPGTRLTVL.

In its sample, this clonotype was seen many times. The V and J genes are TRBV9 and TRBJ2-2; D remains ambiguous. V lost 3 bases and J 2 bases, leaving 11 bases between the germline ends. Germline V gene lookup returns CDR1 SGDLS and CDR2 YYNGEE. This CDR3 comprises 15 residues. CDR3 coding DNA: TGTGCCAGCAGCGCGGGCCTTATTAACACCGGGGAGCTGTTTTTT. This sequence encodes CASSAGLINTGELFF.

This clonotype was seen a few times. The V call is TRBV9, the J call TRBJ2-7, with 9 nucleotides matching TRBD1. Germline loops: CDR1 SGDLS, CDR2 YYNGEE. The CDR3 covers 14 residues. With V trimmed by 3 bases and J by 2 bases, 3 bases remained unmatched. This CDR3 reads CASSAGDRAYEQYF. In DNA, the CDR3 is TGTGCCAGCAGCGCCGGGGACAGGGCCTACGAGCAGTACTTC.

In its sample, this clonotype was seen a few times. This rearrangement joins TRBV9 to TRBJ1-5, with no clear D. Germline values: CDR1 SGDLS, CDR2 YYNGEE. Trimming removed 2 bases at V and 11 bases at J, with 17 bases between. The CDR3 has 14 residues. The CDR3 DNA sequence: TGTGCCAGCAGCGTCAACCCGGACGGACCAGCCCAGCATTTT. Translation gives CASSVNPDGPAQHF. The full variable domain, in which reference TRBV9 and TRBJ1-5 provide the parts outside the CDR3, is DSGVTQTPKHLITATGQRVTLRCSPRSGDLSVYWYQQSLDQGLQFLIQYYNGEERAKGNILERFSAQQFPDLHSELNLSSLELGDSALYFCASSVNPDGPAQHFGDGTRLSIL.

Ten or more counts support this clonotype. V and J are TRBV9 and TRBJ2-1; TRBD2 is a possible D gene (5 bases). There are 16 residues in the CDR3. V lost 2 bases and J lost 6, with 18 bases in between. The germline V gene has CDR1 SGDLS and CDR2 YYNGEE. CDR3 nucleotide sequence: TGTGCCAGCAGCGTGGCTCCGGGATTAACCGGCAATGAGCAGTTCTTC. Its protein is CASSVAPGLTGNEQFF. The full variable domain, with the rest looked up from reference TRBV9 and TRBJ2-1, is DSGVTQTPKHLITATGQRVTLRCSPRSGDLSVYWYQQSLDQGLQFLIQYYNGEERAKGNILERFSAQQFPDLHSELNLSSLELGDSALYFCASSVAPGLTGNEQFFGPGTRLTVL.

Many counts were recorded for this clonotype. The rearrangement uses TRBV9 and TRBJ1-2, with D possibly TRBD1 on 6 matching bases. Germline CDR1 is SGDLS and CDR2 is YYNGEE. The V end lost 4 bases, the J end lost 1 base, and 11 bases lay between the germline ends. The CDR3 is made up of 14 amino acids. CDR3 region: CASSPQGINYGYTF. CDR3 DNA: TGTGCCAGCAGCCCCCAGGGGATTAACTATGGCTACACCTTC.

This clonotype was found many times. The rearrangement uses TRBV9 and TRBJ1-3; TRBD1 matches 9 bases. V shed 3 bases and J 0 bases; nucleotides not matched to a gene: 7. The CDR3 contains 17 residues. CDR1 is SGDLS and CDR2 is YYNGEE in the germline V gene. The CDR3 nucleotides read TGTGCCAGCAGCGGCACAGGGGGCTCTCTCTCTGGAAACACCATATATTTT. Protein: CASSGTGGSLSGNTIYF. Full variable domain (outside the CDR3, taken from reference TRBV9 and TRBJ1-3): DSGVTQTPKHLITATGQRVTLRCSPRSGDLSVYWYQQSLDQGLQFLIQYYNGEERAKGNILERFSAQQFPDLHSELNLSSLELGDSALYFCASSGTGGSLSGNTIYFGEGSWLTVV.

This clonotype is termed medium-sized. The chain uses TRBV9 and TRBJ2-3; D may correspond to TRBD1 or TRBD2 (7 bases each). The CDR3 has 14 amino acids. V dropped 7 bases and J dropped 2 bases, with 14 bases sitting between them. Germline values: CDR1 SGDLS, CDR2 YYNGEE. CDR3 DNA sequence: TGTGCCAGCGGGGAGGGACAGCCCACAGATACGCAGTATTTT. Protein product: CASGEGQPTDTQYF.

This clonotype has at least ten counts. This rearrangement joins TRBV9 to TRBJ2-3, with D uncertain. Germline CDR1 reads SGDLS; CDR2 reads YYNGEE. The CDR3 runs 14 residues. Deletions cut 0 bases from V and 1 base from J, with 6 bases between. This CDR3 is CASSVEPGTDTQYF. CDR3 in DNA: TGTGCCAGCAGCGTAGAACCTGGCACAGATACGCAGTATTTT.

In this sample, this clonotype turned up many times. The genes are TRBV9 and TRBJ1-1; TRBD1 might be the D (6 bases). Germline CDR1 is SGDLS and CDR2 is YYNGEE. V lost 0 bases and J lost 0, with 12 bases in between. This CDR3 is built from 16 residues. CDR3 amino acids: CASSVEGGLMNTEAFF. CDR3 DNA: TGTGCCAGCAGCGTAGAGGGGGGCCTCATGAACACTGAAGCTTTCTTT.